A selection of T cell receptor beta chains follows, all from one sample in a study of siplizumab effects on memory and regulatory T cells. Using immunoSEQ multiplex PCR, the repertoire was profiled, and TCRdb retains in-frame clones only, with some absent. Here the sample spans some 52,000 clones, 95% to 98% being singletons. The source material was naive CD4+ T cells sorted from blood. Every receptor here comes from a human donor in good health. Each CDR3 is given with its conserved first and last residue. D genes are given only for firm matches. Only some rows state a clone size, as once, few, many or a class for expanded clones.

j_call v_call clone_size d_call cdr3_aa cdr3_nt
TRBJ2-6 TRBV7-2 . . CASSQARGGGANVLTF TGTGCCAGCAGTCAGGCTCGTGGCGGCGGGGCCAACGTCCTGACTTTC
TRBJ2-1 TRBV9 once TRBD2 CAGSVVSGSSEQFF TGTGCCGGCAGCGTAGTAAGCGGGAGCAGTGAGCAGTTCTTC
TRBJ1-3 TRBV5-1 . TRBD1 CASSRGQGAGNTIYF TGCGCCAGCAGCCGCGGACAGGGCGCAGGAAACACCATATATTTT
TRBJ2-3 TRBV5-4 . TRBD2 CASSGRAADTQYF TGTGCCAGCAGCGGGAGGGCAGCAGATACGCAGTATTTT
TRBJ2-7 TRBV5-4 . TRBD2 CASSSMDKREFDEQYF TGTGCCAGCAGTTCTATGGACAAGCGGGAGTTTGATGAGCAGTACTTC
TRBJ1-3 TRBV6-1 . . CASKAGTTGNTIYF TGTGCCAGCAAGGCAGGGACGACTGGAAACACCATATATTTT
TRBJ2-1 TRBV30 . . CAWILPSSYNEQFF TGTGCCTGGATCCTACCGAGCTCCTACAATGAGCAGTTCTTC
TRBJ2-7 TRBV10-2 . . CASKENSLEPQYF TGCGCCAGCAAGGAGAATAGCCTCGAACCTCAGTACTTC
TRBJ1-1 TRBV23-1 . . CASSQSNREVEAFF TGCGCCAGCAGTCAATCGAACAGGGAAGTTGAAGCTTTCTTT
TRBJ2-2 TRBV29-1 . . CSVTDLGKRNTGELFF TGCAGCGTTACCGATTTGGGCAAAAGAAACACCGGGGAGCTGTTTTTT
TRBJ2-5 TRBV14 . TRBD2 CASGTSGWQETQYF TGTGCCAGCGGAACTAGCGGGTGGCAAGAGACCCAGTACTTC
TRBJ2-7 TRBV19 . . CASSIAGTRSYEQYF TGTGCCAGTAGTATCGCCGGGACCCGCTCCTACGAGCAGTACTTC
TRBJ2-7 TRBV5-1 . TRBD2 CASSLEGTSFDEQYF TGCGCCAGCAGCTTGGAGGGGACTAGCTTCGACGAGCAGTACTTC
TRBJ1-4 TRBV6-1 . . CASSERAEGLFF TGTGCCAGCAGTGAACGCGCCGAGGGACTGTTTTTT
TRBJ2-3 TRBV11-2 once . CASSPQADTQYF TGTGCCAGCAGCCCCCAGGCTGATACGCAGTATTTT
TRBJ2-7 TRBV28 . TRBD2 CASSPHAGGGSYEQYF TGTGCCAGCAGTCCCCACGCGGGGGGAGGTTCCTACGAGCAGTACTTC
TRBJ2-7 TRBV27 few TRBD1 CASSSLGQGEYEQYF TGTGCCAGCAGTTCCCTGGGACAGGGGGAGTACGAGCAGTACTTC
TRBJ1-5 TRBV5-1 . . CASSFLGVGDQPQHF TGCGCCAGCAGCTTTTTGGGGGTTGGGGATCAGCCCCAGCATTTT
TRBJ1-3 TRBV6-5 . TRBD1 CASSSQGQRYF TGTGCCAGCAGTTCCCAGGGACAGCGATATTTT
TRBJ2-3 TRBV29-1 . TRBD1 CSVSRGPGDTQYF TGCAGCGTCAGCAGGGGGCCCGGAGATACGCAGTATTTT
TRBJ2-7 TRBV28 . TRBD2 CASSPAGGSSYEQYF TGTGCCAGCAGTCCAGCGGGAGGCTCCTCCTACGAGCAGTACTTC
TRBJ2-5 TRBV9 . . CASSVGLAAQETQYF TGTGCCAGCAGCGTAGGGTTAGCGGCACAAGAGACCCAGTACTTC
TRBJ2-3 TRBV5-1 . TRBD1 CASSPGQGVTDTQYF TGCGCCAGCAGCCCCGGACAGGGTGTCACAGATACGCAGTATTTT
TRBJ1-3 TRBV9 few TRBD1 CASSLGQVYSGNTIYF TGTGCCAGCAGCCTCGGACAGGTGTACTCTGGAAACACCATATATTTT
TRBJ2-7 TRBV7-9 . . CASSSQVGEQYF TGTGCCAGCAGCTCCCAGGTTGGCGAGCAGTACTTC
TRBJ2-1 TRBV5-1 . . CASSLGAGFYNEQFF TGCGCCAGCAGCTTGGGGGCGGGATTCTACAATGAGCAGTTCTTC
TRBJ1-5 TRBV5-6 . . CASSLAVGGAVGQPQHF TGTGCCAGCAGCTTGGCGGTGGGAGGGGCCGTTGGACAGCCCCAGCATTTT
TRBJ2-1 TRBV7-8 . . CASRLSGQYNEQFF TGTGCCAGCAGGTTGAGCGGGCAATACAATGAGCAGTTCTTC
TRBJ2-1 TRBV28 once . CASRKKPWEQFF TGTGCCAGCAGAAAAAAGCCCTGGGAGCAGTTCTTC
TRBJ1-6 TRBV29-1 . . CSVAEANSPLHF TGCAGCGTTGCCGAGGCCAATTCACCCCTCCACTTT
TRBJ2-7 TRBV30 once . CAQDMTYEQYF TGTGCCCAGGACATGACCTACGAGCAGTACTTC
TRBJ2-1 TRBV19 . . CARRDRGRQGLAGNEQFF TGTGCCAGGCGGGACAGGGGGCGGCAGGGACTAGCGGGCAATGAGCAGTTCTTC
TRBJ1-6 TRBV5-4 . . CASSPPGGGNSPLHF TGTGCCAGCAGCCCCCCCGGGGGTGGGAATTCACCCCTCCACTTT
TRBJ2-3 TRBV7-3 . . CASSLIDGTTDTQYF TGTGCCAGCAGCTTAATTGACGGTACCACAGATACGCAGTATTTT
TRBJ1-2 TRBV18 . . CASSARQLYGYTF TGTGCCAGCTCAGCTCGACAGCTCTATGGCTACACCTTC
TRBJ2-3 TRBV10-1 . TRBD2 CASSAQTSGGTDTQYF TGCGCCAGCAGTGCCCAGACTAGCGGGGGCACAGATACGCAGTATTTT
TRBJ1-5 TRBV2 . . CASRGDTSNQPQHF TGTGCCAGCAGAGGGGACACGAGCAATCAGCCCCAGCATTTT
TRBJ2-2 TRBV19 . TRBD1 CASSLAGQGTGELFF TGTGCCAGTAGTTTGGCCGGACAGGGCACCGGGGAGCTGTTTTTT
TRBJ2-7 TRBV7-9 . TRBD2 CASSLRLAGSYEQYF TGTGCCAGCAGCCTACGACTAGCGGGGTCCTACGAGCAGTACTTC
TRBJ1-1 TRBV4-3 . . CASSTRVNTEAFF TGCGCCAGCAGTACCAGGGTTAATACTGAAGCTTTCTTT
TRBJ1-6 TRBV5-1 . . CASSPTGSYSPLHF TGCGCCAGCAGCCCGACAGGCTCGTATTCACCCCTCCACTTT
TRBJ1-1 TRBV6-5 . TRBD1 CASSYSIDRGGTEAFF TGTGCCAGCAGTTACTCGATTGACAGGGGGGGGACTGAAGCTTTCTTT
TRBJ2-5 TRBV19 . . CASTTTWGRQETQYF TGTGCCAGTACTACCACATGGGGGAGGCAAGAGACCCAGTACTTC
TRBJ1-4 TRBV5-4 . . CASSSGRGFRKLFF TGTGCCAGCAGCTCGGGACGAGGGTTTCGGAAACTGTTTTTT
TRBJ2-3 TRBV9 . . CASSATDTQYF TGTGCCAGCAGCGCCACAGATACGCAGTATTTT